A selection of T cell receptor beta chains follows, all from one sample in a study of T cells in Graves' hyperthyroidism and ophthalmopathy. Each CDR3 protein gets one entry after TCRdb re-called the multiplex PCR reads with MiXCR. The sample includes a few hundred thousand distinct CDR3 sequences, under 60% seen only once; the top ten take around 8%. The specimen sequenced was peripheral blood or thyroid tissue (not recorded which). The receptors originated from a woman aged 18-30 years with Graves' hyperthyroidism. CDR3s include the opening cysteine and the closing phenylalanine or tryptophan.

v_gene	j_gene	CDR3aa
TRBV6-8	TRBJ2-7	CASSYGGHSSYEQYF
TRBV14	TRBJ2-7	CASSPSGTGIYEQYF
TRBV7-2	TRBJ2-2	CTSSLWGAILAASTGELFF
TRBV5-1	TRBJ1-6	CASSLRSVYNSPLHF
TRBV15	TRBJ1-5	CAPGASDQPQHF
TRBV19	TRBJ2-7	CASSGGLSYEQYF
TRBV24-1	TRBJ2-7	CATSDASYEQYF
TRBV5-8	TRBJ2-6	CASSLGTSLSGANVLTF
TRBV4-2	TRBJ1-2	CASSQEDRAGGYTF
TRBV4-1	TRBJ1-6	CASSQDLVSREGNSPLHF
TRBV30	TRBJ2-7	CAWSSGLYEQYF
TRBV24-1	TRBJ2-1	CATSDPGQGVYNEQFF
TRBV18	TRBJ1-2	CASSPGDEYDGYTF
TRBV30	TRBJ1-6	CAWSGQGGSPLHF
TRBV12-3/TRBV12-4	TRBJ2-3	CASSDTGGGTDTQYF
TRBV20-1	TRBJ2-3	CSASGGSTDTQYF
TRBV7-8	TRBJ2-7	CASSLGSKEQYF
TRBV24-1	TRBJ1-2	CATSDFRGPPIYTF
TRBV2	TRBJ2-5	CASSTGTGLLETQYF
TRBV2	TRBJ2-2	CASSEWTGELFF